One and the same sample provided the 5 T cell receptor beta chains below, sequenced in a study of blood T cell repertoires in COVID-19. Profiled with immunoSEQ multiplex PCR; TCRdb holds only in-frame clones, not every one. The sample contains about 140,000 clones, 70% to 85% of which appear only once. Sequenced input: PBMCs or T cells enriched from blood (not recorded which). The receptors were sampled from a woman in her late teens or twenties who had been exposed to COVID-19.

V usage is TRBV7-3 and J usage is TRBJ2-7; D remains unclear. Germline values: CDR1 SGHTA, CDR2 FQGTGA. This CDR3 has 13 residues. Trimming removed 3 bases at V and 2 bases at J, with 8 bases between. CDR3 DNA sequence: TGTGCCAGCAGCTTTAACGGAGCCTACGAGCAGTACTTC. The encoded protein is CASSFNGAYEQYF.

This chain's CDR3 is CASSAHLGGDVKDSGANVLTF. CDR3 sequence (DNA): TGTGCCAGCAGCGCACACCTTGGGGGGGATGTTAAGGACTCTGGGGCCAACGTCCTGACTTTC. The chain employs TRBV9 and TRBJ2-6; TRBD2 matches 7 bases. The CDR3 is 21 amino acids. Trimming cost V 3 bases and J 0 bases; bases outside gene matches: 18. In germline, CDR1 is SGDLS, CDR2 YYNGEE.

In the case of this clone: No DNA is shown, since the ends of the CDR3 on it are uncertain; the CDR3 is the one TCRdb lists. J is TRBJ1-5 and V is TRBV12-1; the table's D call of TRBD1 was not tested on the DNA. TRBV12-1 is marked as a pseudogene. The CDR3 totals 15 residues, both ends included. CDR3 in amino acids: CASSVGQGAEQPQHF.

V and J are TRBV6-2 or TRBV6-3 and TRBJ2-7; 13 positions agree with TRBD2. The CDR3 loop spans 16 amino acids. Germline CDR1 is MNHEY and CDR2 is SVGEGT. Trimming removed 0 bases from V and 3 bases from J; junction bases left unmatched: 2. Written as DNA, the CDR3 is TGTGCCAGCAGTTACTCGACTAGCGGGGGGCTCTACGAGCAGTACTTC. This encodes CASSYSTSGGLYEQYF.

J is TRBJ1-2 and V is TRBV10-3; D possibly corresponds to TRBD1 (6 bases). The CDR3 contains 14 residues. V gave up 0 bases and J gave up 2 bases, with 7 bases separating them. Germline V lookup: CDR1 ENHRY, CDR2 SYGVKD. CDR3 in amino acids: CAISESTGNYGYTF. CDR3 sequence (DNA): TGTGCCATCAGTGAGTCAACAGGGAACTATGGCTACACCTTC.